The entry below gives a single T cell receptor beta chain sequence along with its context. Its binding antigen is unknown. Per-base qualities were not stored, and no clone one base away is much larger. Donors were about 36 systemically healthy Caucasian individuals from Russia aged about 6 to 100 years. Each donor gave 9.5 to 10 milliliters of peripheral blood, drawn into EDTA-treated Vacutainer tubes. PBMCs were isolated by Ficoll-Paque density-gradient centrifugation, with at least 6 million obtained per sample. Total RNA was extracted from PBMCs with Trizol reagent, with at least 5.5 micrograms obtained per sample. The percentages of naive CD45RAhigh/CD27high T cells were determined by flow cytometry on a PBMC aliquot from every donor. The data derive from a study of blood T cells in healthy people across ages (dated by TCRdb to the mid-2010s). At the level of the whole study: In model experiments, template switching captured about one uniquely barcoded TCR beta cDNA molecule for every two T cells. The study measured age-related changes in TCR beta repertoire diversity using deep sequencing normalized with unique cDNA molecular identifiers. Four age groups were formed from the donors: young (average approximately 15 years), middle-aged (approximately 40), aged (around 68) and long-lived (more than 75). To avoid experimental bias, donors of different ages were spread randomly across the sequencing lanes. Two additional independent replicas of 1 million unique cDNA reads from the same blood draw were analyzed for two donors (one aged 18 to 29 and one aged 80 or older). Broader findings and caveats from the paper: A strong correlation was found between observed TCR beta diversity and the percentage of naive T cells measured by flow cytometry. Bulk unsorted PBMC profiling prevented conclusive comparison of naive and antigen-experienced compartments. Observed TCR beta diversity per million T cells fell roughly linearly with age, and a significant reduction was already apparent by age around 40. Estimates of total diversity based on one million sequenced T cells were considered lower bounds and underestimates. Because the CMV infection status of the donors was unknown, age-related changes in expanded clonotypes may potentially have been confounded. Compared with the aged group, more naive CD4+ T cells, fewer expanded clones and increased TCR diversity were shown by the long-lived group, suggesting age selection.

Its CDR3 holds 17 amino acids, cysteine through phenylalanine. The DNA shown is the 51-base CDR3, in frame from base 1. CDR1 is given as DFQATT and CDR2 as SNEGSKA, both from the germline V gene (reference sequence). Library preparation used 5' RACE. The run used an Illumina HiSeq 2500. A second PCR of roughly 6 to 11 cycles was performed with a sample-barcoded 5' primer and a J-beta primer mix. A unique molecular identifier was introduced onto each TCR beta cDNA molecule by a template-switch 5' adaptor carrying 12 random nucleotides. Each sample yielded at least 3 million CDR3-containing paired-end reads. The Mint cDNA synthesis kit, primed by a TRBC-specific oligonucleotide, was used to synthesize first-strand cDNA from all RNA. Following uracil-DNA glycosylase treatment, a first 18-cycle PCR with universal primers M1SS and BC2_uni_R was performed on all cDNA. The paper's data handling went like this. Each sample was normalized by randomly selecting 1 million high-quality reads, each carrying a distinct molecular identifier. Reads with shared molecular identifiers were discarded instead of being binned into consensus sequences. MiTCR, run with a Q25 quality threshold and the strictest error-elimination algorithm, handled CDR3 identification, clonotype clustering and error correction. A nonparametric unseen species model with Euler transformation was used to estimate lower-bound total TCR beta diversity. TCRdb's own reprocessing of the public reads used fastp at Q25 and MiXCR and kept productive beta chains. Entries that share a CDR3 protein sequence are merged under the most common genes and DNA. The V and J calls and clone size are TCRdb's, not the authors'. Within this sample are about 1.4 million distinct CDR3 sequences, with 55% to 75% of them counted one time only. The top ten constitute roughly 7% of the sample.

Sequenced sample: blood. The chain joins TRBV20-1 to TRBJ2-5; 9 junctional bases match TRBD1. The end of the DNA fits TRBJ2-7 better, so the J call may be wrong. This receptor was identified in a man aged 18 to 35 in good health. The sequenced DNA is TGCAGTGCCACATCACCGGTGGGACAGGGATCTCAGTACGAGCAGTACTTC. Translation gives CSATSPVGQGSQYEQYF.